The clone carrying this T cell receptor beta chain was found many times. Its specificity is unknown. The unsorted libraries were prepared from 2 million PBMCs (stored at -80 C). This CDR3 spans 16 amino acids. Trimming took 4 bases from V and 5 from J; bases not matched to a gene: 12. CDR1 is SGHRS and CDR2 is YFSETQ in the germline V gene. The data were obtained in a study of neurological immune-mediated disorders. General study results and limits: HTLV-1-associated myelopathy ranked highest for TCR clonal expansion and multiple sclerosis lowest, beneath healthy controls.

Each TCR transcript was tagged with a 10-nucleotide random UMI during 5'RACE. Sequencing of 15-18 subjects in each run yielded over 190 million TCR-beta sequences. Using its own MiXCR run on the 5' RACE reads, TCRdb lists one record per CDR3 protein. The table shows about 62,000 distinct CDR3 sequences, with roughly 4.8% occurring only once. The V gene is TRBV5-1, the J gene TRBJ2-3, with TRBD1 matching over 8 bases. This receptor was obtained from a woman between 45 and 65 years old with multiple sclerosis. Sequenced sample: PBMCs. CDR3 sequence: CASSLTDRGRLDTQYF. The CDR3 nucleotides read TGCGCCAGCAGCCTAACCGACAGGGGCCGGTTAGATACGCAGTATTTT. The full variable domain, rest sourced from reference TRBV5-1 and TRBJ2-3, is KAGVTQTPRYLIKTRGQQVTLSCSPISGHRSVSWYQQTPGQGLQFLFEYFSETQRNKGNFPGRFSGRQFSNSRSEMNVSTLELGDSALYLCASSLTDRGRLDTQYFGPGTRLTVL.